These 22 T cell receptor beta chains were all obtained from the same sample, sequenced in a study of T cells after yellow fever vaccination. TCRdb recomputed calls from the 5' RACE reads with MiXCR, one row per CDR3 protein. The data hold under 550,000 distinct CDR3 sequences, with just over 20% observed a single time. Material: PBMCs, obtained more than 20 days after the first yellow fever vaccination. Every receptor here comes from a man between 18 and 35 years old who received the YFV17D yellow fever vaccine.

This clonotype came up many times. The CDR3 DNA sequence: TGTGCCAGCAGCTTATGGGGCGATAGCAATCAGCCCCAGCATTTT. It yields the protein CASSLWGDSNQPQHF. The genes are TRBV7-2 and TRBJ1-5, with D possibly being TRBD1 (5 bases). The length of the CDR3 is 15 residues. CDR1 and CDR2 from the germline V gene are SGHTA and FQGNSA. V was shortened by 2 bases and J by 0 bases, with 8 bases between the two germline ends.

The chain recombines TRBV2 with TRBJ2-5, with D uncertain. CDR1 and CDR2 (germline): SNHLY, FYNNEI. The CDR3 has 14 residues. Trimming pared 5 bases from V and 3 bases from J, leaving 13 bases between. The CDR3 reads CASSRTDVEETQYF. For the CDR3, the DNA is TGTGCCAGCAGTCGGACGGACGTGGAAGAGACCCAGTACTTC.

This clonotype was counted a single time. J is TRBJ2-3 and V is TRBV7-3, with D possibly matching TRBD2 (5 bases). The ends were cut back, 0 bases at V and 2 bases at J, with 12 bases in the middle. CDR3 size: 16 residues. Per the germline V gene, CDR1 is SGHTA and CDR2 is FQGTGA. The CDR3 sequence: CASSLTPTGITDTQYF. In DNA, the CDR3 is TGTGCCAGCAGCTTAACCCCGACGGGGATCACAGATACGCAGTATTTT.

This chain links TRBV6-1 with TRBJ1-1, with D maybe TRBD1 (5 bases). V was pared by 11 bases and J by 0 bases, with 16 bases between. CDR1 and CDR2 from the germline V gene are MNHNS and SASEGT. The CDR3 is 14 amino acids. CDR3 protein: CAAKRGSLNTEAFF. For the CDR3, the DNA is TGTGCCGCAAAAAGGGGAAGCTTGAACACTGAAGCTTTCTTT.

This clonotype came up a few times. V usage is TRBV12-3 or TRBV12-4 and J usage is TRBJ2-6; either TRBD1 or TRBD2 may supply D (5 bases each). Trimming left V 6 bases short and J 2 bases short, with 17 bases between. The CDR3 is 17 amino acids. CDR3 in DNA: TGTGCCAGCAGCGTGGGGGAATACACTGCTGGGGCCAACGTCCTGACTTTC. Amino acids: CASSVGEYTAGANVLTF.

This clonotype was seen a few times. The chain employs TRBV5-1 and TRBJ2-5, with 8 bases aligning to TRBD2. Germline loops: CDR1 SGHRS, CDR2 YFSETQ. The J segment lost 5 bases and the V segment lost 3 bases, leaving 12 bases of the junction unmatched. The CDR3 extends over 16 amino acids. CDR3 region: CASSSGRGGNYETQYF. The CDR3 nucleotides are TGCGCCAGCAGCTCGGGACGGGGGGGCAATTATGAGACCCAGTACTTC.

This chain uses TRBV7-9 with TRBJ1-1; D unclear. The CDR3 spans 15 residues. The germline V gene has CDR1 SEHNR and CDR2 FQNEAQ (reference sequence). Trimming removed 2 bases from V and 0 bases from J, with 10 bases in between. CDR3 sequence reads: CASSLSSIVNTEAFF. CDR3 DNA: TGTGCCAGCAGCTTAAGTTCCATCGTGAACACTGAAGCTTTCTTT.

This clonotype occurred many times. The chain recombines TRBV20-1 with TRBJ2-4; a weak D match, TRBD1 (6 bases). The germline V gene has CDR1 DFQATT and CDR2 SNEGSKA (reference sequence). Trimming left V 4 bases short and J 7 bases short, with 20 bases between. There are 15 residues in the CDR3. The CDR3 coding sequence is TGCAGTGCTACAGATCGTCAGGGGCCTTTTAACATTCAGTACTTC. It encodes CSATDRQGPFNIQYF.

This clonotype was seen only a few times. The chain joins TRBV20-1 to TRBJ1-1; D ambiguous. CDR3 length equals 10 residues. Looked up from germline, CDR1 is DFQATT and CDR2 is SNEGSKA (reference sequence). Trimming removed 3 bases at V and 7 bases at J, with 6 bases between. The CDR3 protein is CSASSNEAFF. CDR3 sequence (DNA): TGCAGTGCTAGTTCTAATGAAGCTTTCTTT.

The chain combines TRBV10-3 with TRBJ1-2, with D possibly matching TRBD1 (5 bases). Germline V gene sequence: CDR1 ENHRY, CDR2 SYGVKD. V lost 9 bases to trimming and J lost 6 bases, with 8 bases between them. The CDR3 length is 10 residues. The CDR3 loop is CAMGVHGYTF. In nucleotides, the CDR3 is TGTGCCATGGGGGTTCATGGCTACACCTTC.

The rearrangement uses TRBV7-2 and TRBJ1-3, with a tentative D call TRBD1 (6 bases). Per the germline V gene, CDR1 is SGHTA and CDR2 is FQGNSA. Deletions cut 5 bases from V and 3 bases from J, with 14 bases between. CDR3 length equals 15 residues. The CDR3 region is CASSPQPGVGNTIYF. Written as DNA, the CDR3 is TGTGCCAGCAGCCCCCAACCAGGGGTTGGAAACACCATATATTTT.

In DNA, the CDR3 is TGTGCCAGCAGTACCGGGACACCCATGGGGACCCAGTACTTC. Translation gives CASSTGTPMGTQYF. The genes are TRBV7-9 and TRBJ2-5, with a tentative D call TRBD1 (6 bases). The CDR3 spans 14 residues. Trimming shortened V by 6 bases and J by 7 bases, and 18 bases separated the two germline ends. Germline-derived CDR1 and CDR2 are SEHNR and FQNEAQ (reference sequence).

This clonotype was seen at least ten times. The chain uses TRBV20-1 and TRBJ2-3, with TRBD1 matching 8 bases. Germline V CDR1 and CDR2: DFQATT, SNEGSKA (reference sequence). The V gene end was trimmed by 3 bases and the J gene end by 4 bases; junction bases not matched to a gene: 9. CDR3 length: 15 amino acids. The CDR3 sequence: CSASEPDRGADTQYF. The CDR3 DNA reads TGCAGTGCTAGCGAACCCGACAGGGGCGCAGATACGCAGTATTTT.

This clonotype was seen only a few times. This sequence joins TRBV4-1 and TRBJ2-5, with 8 bases aligning to TRBD2. The CDR3 is 15 residues long. CDR1 and CDR2 from the germline V gene are MGHRA and YSYEKL. Trimming at V came to 2 bases and at J to 0 bases, leaving 2 bases not matched to a gene. CDR3 in amino acids: CASSQTSGYQETQYF. The DNA of the CDR3 is TGCGCCAGCAGCCAAACTAGCGGCTACCAAGAGACCCAGTACTTC.

V usage is TRBV4-1 and J usage is TRBJ1-6; 8 nucleotides agree with TRBD1. Trimming removed 3 bases from V and 10 bases from J; junction bases left unmatched: 14. The germline CDR1 and CDR2 sequences are MGHRA and YSYEKL. CDR3 length equals 17 residues. In DNA form, the CDR3 reads TGCGCCAGCAGCCAGCATTATGACAGGGGCGTAGGATCACCCCTCCACTTT. Translation: CASSQHYDRGVGSPLHF.

This clonotype was recorded many times. The chain has TRBV20-1 and TRBJ1-6; D gene uncertain. Germline V gene lookup returns CDR1 DFQATT and CDR2 SNEGSKA (reference sequence). This CDR3 comprises 15 residues. V dropped 1 base and J dropped 7 bases, with 14 bases sitting between them. The CDR3 region is CSARVPELVNSPLHF. CDR3 DNA sequence: TGCAGTGCTAGAGTTCCCGAATTGGTAAATTCACCCCTCCACTTT.

In DNA, the CDR3 is TGCGCCAGCAGCCAGAGGGGGGGCAGGGTGAACACTGAAGCTTTCTTT. Translating it yields CASSQRGGRVNTEAFF. The chain is built from TRBV4-1 and TRBJ1-1; maybe TRBD1 (6 bases). Trimming took 3 bases from V and 0 from J, leaving 14 bases between them. The CDR3 spans 16 residues. Germline-derived CDR1 and CDR2 are MGHRA and YSYEKL.

This clonotype occurred a few times. The rearrangement links TRBV12-3 or TRBV12-4 to TRBJ2-7; 8 nucleotides match TRBD1. CDR3 length: 11 residues. The CDR3 bases are TGTGCCAGCAGTTCCGGAGGACAGGGTTTTGTC. Protein product: CASSSGGQGFV.

This clonotype has a count of ten or more. The chain is built from TRBV7-3 and TRBJ2-1; D may match TRBD1 or TRBD2 (5 bases each). The CDR3 is made up of 14 amino acids. CDR1 and CDR2 from the germline V gene are SGHTA and FQGTGA. The germline V and J ends were trimmed by 2 bases and 7 bases, with 12 bases remaining between them. The CDR3 DNA reads TGTGCCAGCAGCTTACGAGGGGCGGGTAATGAGCAGTTCTTC. Encoded protein: CASSLRGAGNEQFF. Filled out from reference TRBV7-3 and TRBJ2-1, the complete variable domain reads GAGVSQTPSNKVTEKGKYVELRCDPISGHTALYWYRQSLGQGPEFLIYFQGTGAADDSGLPNDRFFAVRPEGSVSTLKIQRTERGDSAVYLCASSLRGAGNEQFFGPGTRLTVL.

This clonotype has ten or more counts. The chain combines TRBV7-9 with TRBJ2-3, with TRBD2 matching 12 bases. The CDR3 loop spans 15 amino acids. Germline CDR1 SEHNR, CDR2 FQNEAQ (reference sequence). V gave up 3 bases and J gave up 4 bases; unmatched junction bases: 2. The CDR3 loop reads CASSFSSGGADTQYF. The CDR3 DNA sequence: TGTGCCAGCAGCTTTTCTAGCGGGGGGGCAGATACGCAGTATTTT.

The gene calls are TRBV18 and TRBJ2-5; a possible D gene is TRBD2 (5 bases). Germline CDR1 reads KGHSH; CDR2 reads LQKENI. The CDR3 has 12 residues. V gave up 3 bases and J gave up 7 bases, with 9 bases separating them. The CDR3 DNA sequence: TGTGCCAGCTCACCCTCTGAGGGGACCCAGTACTTC. It translates to CASSPSEGTQYF.

The chain combines TRBV7-2 with TRBJ1-2; 9 bases are a match to TRBD1. This CDR3 has 16 amino acids. Germline-derived CDR1 and CDR2 are SGHTA and FQGNSA. The J segment lost 4 bases and the V segment lost 3 bases, leaving 9 bases of the junction unmatched. Here the CDR3 reads CASSLGTGLIAYGYTF. CDR3 in DNA: TGTGCCAGCAGCTTGGGGACAGGGTTGATAGCCTATGGCTACACCTTC.